This note documents a single TCR beta chain sequence. V gave up 5 bases and J gave up 7 bases, with 11 bases separating them. CDR1 is LNHDA and CDR2 is SQIVND in the germline V gene (reference sequence). CDR3 length equals 12 residues. Data came from immunoSEQ multiplex PCR; TCRdb stores just in-frame clones and leaves some out. Altogether 470,000 or so clones are present, roughly 80% being singletons, with the ten largest covering 12%. The data derive from a study of shared clonotypes between healthy human individuals. This receptor was taken from a middle-aged woman in good health. Some clones in this sample may be carry-over from other donors' samples. V is TRBV19 and J is TRBJ1-1; D not certain. Sample: PBMCs. CDR3 bases: TGTGCCAGTAGTCCTCGGGTAGGTGAAGCTTTCTTT. As protein: CASSPRVGEAFF.